This T cell receptor (beta chain) was captured by sequencing in a study of human T cells and chemical hapten exposure. Study overall: Diagnoses of alopecia areata, totalis or universalis occurred in mostly female patients.

CDR1 is SGHKS and CDR2 is YYEKEE in the germline V gene (reference sequence). The CDR3 is made up of 16 amino acids. V lost 4 bases and J lost 5; bases outside the gene matches: 15. As for this clonotype: Its antigen remains unidentified.

Stated time point: patch test 2, 6 weeks after DPC sensitization. Documented treatment: therapeutic diphenylcyclopropenone sensitization with weekly scalp DPC. The total RNA was obtained from whole blood that was not fractionated. Study-wide results and limits: Expanded TCRs grouped into significantly more large CDR3 similarity clusters than controls produced. Donors in the study had alopecia, meaning their immune response may differ from healthy people's.

TCRdb recomputed calls from the RACE reads with MiXCR, one row per CDR3 protein. Of some 42,000 distinct CDR3 sequences in the sample, 9.5% to 10% were seen once. This TCR was recovered from a woman in her thirties with alopecia areata. Some clones in this sample may be carry-over from other donors' samples. This chain connects TRBV5-5 to TRBJ2-7, with 7 bases lining up with TRBD2. The sequenced sample was whole blood, obtained in connection with sensitization to the hapten diphenylcyclopropenone (DPC). This CDR3 is CASSKTGTTPTHEQYF. The CDR3 bases are TGTGCCAGCAGCAAGACCGGGACTACGCCCACCCACGAGCAGTACTTC.